The clone carrying this TCR beta chain was picked up a small number of times. At one boundary the junction diverges from the germline segment, which might be a read error. Generated by immunoSEQ multiplex PCR, the TCRdb table keeps only in-frame clones and is missing some. This sample has 300,000 to 400,000 clones, with 67% found just once. The data derive from a study of cytotoxic CD8 clonotypes in ibrutinib-treated CLL. The sequences come from PBMCs, collected after 36 months of ibrutinib treatment. This sequence was found in a human donor with chronic lymphocytic leukemia.

The DNA for the CDR3 is TGTGCCAGTAGTCTAGACATAAGTACTAATGAAAAACTGTTTTTT. This encodes CASSLDISTNEKLFF. J is TRBJ1-4 and V is TRBV19; no reliable D call. The CDR3 runs 15 residues. Germline V gene lookup returns CDR1 LNHDA and CDR2 SQIVND (reference sequence).